A single sample gave rise to the 3 T cell receptor beta chains below, sequenced in a study of blood T cell repertoires in COVID-19. Clones were sequenced by immunoSEQ multiplex PCR, and TCRdb holds only the in-frame ones, with some missing. The data show about 480,000 clones, about 90% seen once. Specimen: PBMCs or T cells enriched from blood (not recorded which). The receptor set was obtained from a woman aged 18-30 years with acute COVID-19.

The chain carries TRBV3-1 (or the pseudogene TRBV3-2) and TRBJ1-2; 7 positions agree with TRBD1. The V gene's germline CDR1 is LGHDT and CDR2 YNNKEL (reference sequence). V gave up 3 bases and J gave up 2 bases; unmatched junction bases: 9. The CDR3 consists of 16 residues. The CDR3 protein is CASSHGEMTGNYGYTF. The CDR3 DNA sequence: TGTGCCAGCAGCCATGGAGAGATGACAGGGAACTATGGCTACACCTTC.

The chain employs TRBV5-1 and TRBJ1-2; D perhaps matches TRBD1 (6 bases). Trimming cost V 0 bases and J 6 bases, with 9 bases left between them. CDR1 is SGHRS, CDR2 YFSETQ, per germline. This CDR3 comprises 13 residues. This CDR3 reads CASSLAGQNGYTF. CDR3 nucleotide sequence: TGCGCCAGCAGCTTGGCCGGACAGAATGGCTACACCTTC. Variable domain in full (rest from reference TRBV5-1 and TRBJ1-2): KAGVTQTPRYLIKTRGQQVTLSCSPISGHRSVSWYQQTPGQGLQFLFEYFSETQRNKGNFPGRFSGRQFSNSRSEMNVSTLELGDSALYLCASSLAGQNGYTFGSGTRLTVV.

A word on this clone: Mismatch with germline at one junction end may stem from a read error. V usage is TRBV6-5 and J usage is TRBJ1-3; TRBD1 is a possible D gene (6 bases). CDR3 length: 14 amino acids. CDR1 and CDR2 from the germline V gene are MNHEY and SVGAGI. The CDR3 region is CTSRLGGSGNTIYF. CDR3 coding DNA: TGTACCAGCAGACTAGGGGGCTCTGGAAACACCATATATTTT.